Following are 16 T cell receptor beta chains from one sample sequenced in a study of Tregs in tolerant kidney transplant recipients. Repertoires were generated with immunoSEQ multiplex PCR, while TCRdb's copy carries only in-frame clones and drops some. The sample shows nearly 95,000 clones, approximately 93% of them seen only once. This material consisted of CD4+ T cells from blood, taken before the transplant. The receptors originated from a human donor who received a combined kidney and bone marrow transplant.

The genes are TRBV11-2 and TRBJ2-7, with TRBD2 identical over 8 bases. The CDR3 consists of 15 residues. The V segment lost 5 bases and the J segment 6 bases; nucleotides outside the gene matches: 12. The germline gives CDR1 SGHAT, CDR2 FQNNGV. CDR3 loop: CASSPYTGGGREQYF. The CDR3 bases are TGTGCCAGCAGCCCCTATACGGGCGGGGGGCGCGAGCAGTACTTC.

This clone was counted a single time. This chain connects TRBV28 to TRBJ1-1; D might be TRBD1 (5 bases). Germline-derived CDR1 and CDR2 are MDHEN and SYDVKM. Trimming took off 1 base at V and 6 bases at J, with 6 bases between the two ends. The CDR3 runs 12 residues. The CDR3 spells CASSLLGPEAFF. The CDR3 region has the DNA TGTGCCAGCAGTTTATTGGGGCCTGAAGCTTTCTTT.

The CDR3 loop reads CASGLVRWALAGTTGKETQYF. The CDR3 DNA sequence: TGTGCTAGTGGTTTGGTACGGTGGGCACTAGCGGGCACCACTGGTAAAGAGACCCAGTACTTC. V is TRBV12-5 and J is TRBJ2-5; TRBD2 matches at 9 bases. Germline CDR1 LGHNT, CDR2 FRNRAP. Germline trimming cut 0 bases from V and 3 bases from J; bases unmatched to any gene: 20. The CDR3 has 21 residues. Drawing the rest from reference TRBV12-5 and TRBJ2-5, the complete variable domain is DARVTQTPRHKVTEMGQEVTMRCQPILGHNTVFWYRQTMMQGLELLAYFRNRAPLDDSGMPKDRFSAEMPDATLATLKIQPSEPRDSAVYFCASGLVRWALAGTTGKETQYFGPGTRLLVL.

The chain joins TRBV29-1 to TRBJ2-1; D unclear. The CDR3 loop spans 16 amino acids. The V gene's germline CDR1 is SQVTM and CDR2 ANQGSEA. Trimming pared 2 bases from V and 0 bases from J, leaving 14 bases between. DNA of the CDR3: TGCAGCGTTGAACTCGCTACGTTAGACTCCTACAATGAGCAGTTCTTC. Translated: CSVELATLDSYNEQFF.

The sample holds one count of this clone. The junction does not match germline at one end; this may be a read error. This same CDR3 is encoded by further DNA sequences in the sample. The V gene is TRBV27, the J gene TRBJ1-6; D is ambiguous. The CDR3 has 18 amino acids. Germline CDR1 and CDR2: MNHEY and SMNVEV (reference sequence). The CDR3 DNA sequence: TGTGCCAGCAGTTCAATACCCCCAGCGGCGGTAGATAATTCCCCCCTCCACTTT. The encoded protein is CASSSIPPAAVDNSPLHF.

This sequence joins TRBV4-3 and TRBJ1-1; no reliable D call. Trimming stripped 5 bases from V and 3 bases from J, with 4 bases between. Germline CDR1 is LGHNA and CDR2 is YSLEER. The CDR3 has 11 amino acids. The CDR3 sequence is CASSSYTEAFF. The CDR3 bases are TGCGCCAGCAGCTCATACACTGAAGCTTTCTTT.

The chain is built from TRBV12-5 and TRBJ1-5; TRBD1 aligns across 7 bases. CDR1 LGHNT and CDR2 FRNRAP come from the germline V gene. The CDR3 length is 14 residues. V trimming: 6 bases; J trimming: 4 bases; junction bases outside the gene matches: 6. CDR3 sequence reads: CASGGGQPNQPQHF. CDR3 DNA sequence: TGTGCTAGTGGCGGGGGACAGCCGAATCAGCCCCAGCATTTT.

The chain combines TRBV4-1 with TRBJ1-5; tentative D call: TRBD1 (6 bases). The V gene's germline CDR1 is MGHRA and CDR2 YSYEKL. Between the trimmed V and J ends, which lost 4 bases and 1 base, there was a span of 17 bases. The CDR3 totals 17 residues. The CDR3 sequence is CASSLRTDKGSNQPQHF. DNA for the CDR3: TGCGCCAGCAGCCTAAGGACAGACAAGGGCAGCAATCAGCCCCAGCATTTT.

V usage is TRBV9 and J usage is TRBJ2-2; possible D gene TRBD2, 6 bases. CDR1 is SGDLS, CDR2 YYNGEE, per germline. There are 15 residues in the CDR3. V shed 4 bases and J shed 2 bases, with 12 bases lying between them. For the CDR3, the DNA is TGTGCCAGCAGCATACGGGACTCCAACACCGGGGAGCTGTTTTTT. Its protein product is CASSIRDSNTGELFF.

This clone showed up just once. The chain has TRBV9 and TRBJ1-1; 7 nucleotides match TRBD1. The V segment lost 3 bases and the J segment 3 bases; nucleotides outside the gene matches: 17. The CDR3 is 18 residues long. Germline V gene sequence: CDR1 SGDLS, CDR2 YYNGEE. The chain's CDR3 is CASSDWVNFQGGDTEAFF. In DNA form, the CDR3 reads TGTGCCAGCAGCGACTGGGTCAATTTTCAGGGGGGCGACACTGAAGCTTTCTTT. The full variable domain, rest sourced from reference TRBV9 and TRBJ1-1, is DSGVTQTPKHLITATGQRVTLRCSPRSGDLSVYWYQQSLDQGLQFLIQYYNGEERAKGNILERFSAQQFPDLHSELNLSSLELGDSALYFCASSDWVNFQGGDTEAFFGQGTRLTVV.

In nucleotides, the CDR3 is TGTGCCAGCGTCGACCCAGGGGGCGTCTATGGCTACACCTTC. Its protein product is CASVDPGGVYGYTF. J is TRBJ1-2 and V is TRBV25-1; 8 positions match TRBD1. The V segment lost 8 bases and the J segment 4 bases; nucleotides outside the gene matches: 9. Per germline, CDR1 MGHDK and CDR2 SYGVNS. The CDR3 covers 14 residues.

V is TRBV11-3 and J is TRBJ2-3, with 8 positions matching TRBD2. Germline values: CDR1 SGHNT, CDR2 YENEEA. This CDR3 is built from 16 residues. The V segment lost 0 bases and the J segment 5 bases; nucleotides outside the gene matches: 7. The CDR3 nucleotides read TGTGCCAGCAGCTTAGATCCCCAGCGGGAGAGAGATACGCAGTATTTT. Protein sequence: CASSLDPQRERDTQYF.

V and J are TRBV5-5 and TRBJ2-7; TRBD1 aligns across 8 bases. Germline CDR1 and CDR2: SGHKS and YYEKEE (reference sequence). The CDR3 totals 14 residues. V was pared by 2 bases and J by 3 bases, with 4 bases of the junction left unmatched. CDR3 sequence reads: CASSFLGQGYEQYF. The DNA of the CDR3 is TGTGCCAGCAGCTTCCTAGGACAGGGCTACGAGCAGTACTTC.

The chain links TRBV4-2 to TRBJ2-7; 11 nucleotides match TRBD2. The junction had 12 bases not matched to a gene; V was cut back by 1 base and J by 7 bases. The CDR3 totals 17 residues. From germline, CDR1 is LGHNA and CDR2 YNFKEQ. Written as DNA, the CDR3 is TGTGCCAGCAGCCAAGCTCTTAGCGGGGGGGCTAGGTTTGAGCAGTACTTC. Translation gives CASSQALSGGARFEQYF.

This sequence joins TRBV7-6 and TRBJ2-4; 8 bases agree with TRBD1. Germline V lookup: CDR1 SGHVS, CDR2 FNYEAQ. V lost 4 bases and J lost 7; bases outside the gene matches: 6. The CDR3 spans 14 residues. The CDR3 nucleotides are TGTGCCAGCAGCTCCCGGACAGGGAGGAACATTCAGTACTTC. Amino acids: CASSSRTGRNIQYF.

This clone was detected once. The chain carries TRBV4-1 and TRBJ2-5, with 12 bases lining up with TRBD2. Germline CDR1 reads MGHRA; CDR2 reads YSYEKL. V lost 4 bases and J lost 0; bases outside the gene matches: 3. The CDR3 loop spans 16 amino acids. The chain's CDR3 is CASSLLAGGNQETQYF. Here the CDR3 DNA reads TGCGCCAGCAGCCTCCTAGCGGGGGGGAACCAAGAGACCCAGTACTTC.